This T cell receptor beta chain derives from a study of cytomegalovirus exposure and HLA in healthy donors. The PCR had 60 Vbeta and 13 Jbeta primers. Profiling relied on immunoSEQ multiplex PCR, and the TCRdb table lists in-frame clones only, not all of them. This table has approximately 110,000 clones, around 70% appearing once. Note on this clone: As yet, its antigen is unknown.

Germline V gene sequence: CDR1 MNHEY, CDR2 SVGAGI. The CDR3 has 15 amino acids. Between the trimmed V and J ends, which lost 5 bases and 2 bases, there was a span of 16 bases. Study-level findings and limits: A list of 164 TCR beta chains associated with cytomegalovirus was given.

This chain connects TRBV6-5 to TRBJ2-7, with a tentative D call TRBD1 (6 bases). Sequencing was carried out using PBMCs. This receptor was identified in a man aged 30-40 years in good health and CMV-seropositive. The CDR3 is CASSARRWGPYEQYF. The CDR3 bases are TGTGCCAGCAGTGCCCGGCGTTGGGGGCCCTACGAGCAGTACTTC.